Listed below are T cell receptor beta chains from one sample, sequenced in a study of blood T cell repertoires in COVID-19. Assay used: immunoSEQ multiplex PCR; TCRdb lists only in-frame clones, some missing. The data show 250,000 to 400,000 clones, with roughly 90% seen just once and 5.2% held by the top ten. Sequenced input: PBMCs or T cells enriched from blood (not recorded which). Every receptor here comes from a man in his 60s who had recovered from COVID-19. CDR3s include the opening cysteine and the closing phenylalanine or tryptophan. Fields, in order: D gene, J gene, clone size, V gene, CDR3 protein, CDR3 DNA. A D gene is named only where the DNA matches it firmly. Clone size is given for some rows only: seen once, a few or many times, or a class if the clone is expanded.

>-|TRBJ1-1|-|TRBV4-3
CASSQVVGGTEAFF
TGCGCCAGCAGCCAAGTAGTGGGGGGCACTGAAGCTTTCTTT
>TRBD1|TRBJ1-1|-|TRBV2
CASSQDRDTEAFF
TGTGCCAGCAGTCAGGACAGGGACACTGAAGCTTTCTTT
>TRBD2|TRBJ2-1|once|TRBV24-1
CATRGGLATGYNEQFF
TGTGCCACCAGGGGAGGACTAGCGACGGGATACAATGAGCAGTTCTTC
>-|TRBJ2-7|-|TRBV5-1
CASSLAFRGYEQYF
TGCGCCAGCAGCTTGGCCTTCCGAGGATACGAGCAGTACTTC
>-|TRBJ1-5|-|TRBV6-5
CASSLGLRQPQHF
TGTGCCAGCAGTTTGGGACTTAGGCAGCCCCAGCATTTT
>TRBD1|TRBJ2-3|-|TRBV9
CASTDRKDRESTDTQYF
TGTGCCAGCACAGACCGAAAGGACAGGGAAAGCACAGATACGCAGTATTTT
>TRBD1|TRBJ2-1|-|TRBV7-9
CASSSQGAQYNEQFF
TGTGCCAGCAGCTCTCAGGGGGCGCAGTACAATGAGCAGTTCTTC
>TRBD1|TRBJ1-4|-|TRBV5-1
CASSLEGQGLLANEKLFF
TGCGCCAGCAGCTTGGAGGGACAGGGGCTATTGGCTAATGAAAAACTGTTTTTT
>-|TRBJ2-2|-|TRBV9
CASSSRLTTGELFF
TGTGCCAGCAGCTCACGTCTGACTACCGGGGAGCTGTTTTTT
>-|TRBJ2-7|-|TRBV6-5
CASRDTADSYEQYF
TGTGCCAGCAGAGACACAGCCGACTCCTACGAGCAGTACTTC
>TRBD2|TRBJ2-2|-|TRBV11-3
CASSLDMAGGDTGELFF
TGTGCCAGCAGCTTAGATATGGCGGGAGGGGACACCGGGGAGCTGTTTTTT
>-|TRBJ2-1|-|TRBV11-3
CASSLQGMGEQFF
TGTGCCAGCAGCTTACAGGGGATGGGTGAGCAGTTCTTC
>-|TRBJ2-5|few|TRBV7-3
CASSLGATGTQYF
TGTGCCAGCAGCTTGGGGGCCACAGGGACCCAGTACTTC
>-|TRBJ1-2|-|TRBV3-1/TRBV3-2
CASSQGHYGYTF
TGTGCCAGCAGCCAGGGACATTATGGCTACACCTTC